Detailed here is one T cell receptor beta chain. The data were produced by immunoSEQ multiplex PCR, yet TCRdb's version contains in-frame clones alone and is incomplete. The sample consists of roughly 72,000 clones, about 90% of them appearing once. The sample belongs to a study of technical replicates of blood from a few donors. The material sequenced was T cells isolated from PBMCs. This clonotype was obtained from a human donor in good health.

The DNA of the CDR3 is TGCAGCGCTCTGGGGCTGGGGCAGATGGGAGGCTACACCTTC. Translated: CSALGLGQMGGYTF. This rearrangement joins TRBV29-1 to TRBJ1-2, with a possible D match to TRBD1 (5 bases). CDR3 length equals 14 residues. Germline CDR1 and CDR2: SQVTM and ANQGSEA. The ends were cut back, 7 bases at V and 8 bases at J, with 23 bases in the middle.